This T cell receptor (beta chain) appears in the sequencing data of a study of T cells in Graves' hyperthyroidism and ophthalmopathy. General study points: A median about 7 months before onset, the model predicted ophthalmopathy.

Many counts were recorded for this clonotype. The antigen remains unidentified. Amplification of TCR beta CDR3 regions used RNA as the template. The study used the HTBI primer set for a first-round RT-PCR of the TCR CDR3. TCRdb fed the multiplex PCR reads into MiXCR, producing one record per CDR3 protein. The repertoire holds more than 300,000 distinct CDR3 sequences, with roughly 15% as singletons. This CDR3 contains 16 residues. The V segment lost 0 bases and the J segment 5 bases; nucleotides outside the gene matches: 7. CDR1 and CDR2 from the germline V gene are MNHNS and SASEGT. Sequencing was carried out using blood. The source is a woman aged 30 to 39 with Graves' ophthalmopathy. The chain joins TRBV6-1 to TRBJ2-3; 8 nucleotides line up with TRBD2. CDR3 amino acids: CASSEAAGGSIDTQYF. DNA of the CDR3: TGTGCCAGCAGTGAAGCCGCGGGGGGCTCGATAGATACGCAGTATTTT.